What follows are 2 T cell receptor beta chains derived from one specimen sequenced in a study of blood T cell repertoires in COVID-19. The protocol was immunoSEQ multiplex PCR, while the TCRdb copy is restricted to in-frame clones and leaves out a portion. The sample has fewer than 80,000 clones; 79% are singletons. Input material: peripheral blood. Receptors were obtained from an elderly woman with active or convalescent COVID-19.

This chain joins TRBV6-6 and TRBJ2-5; TRBD2 matches 13 bases. The CDR3 contains 15 residues. Trimming cost V 7 bases and J 0 bases; bases outside gene matches: 2. Germline-derived CDR1 and CDR2 are MNHNY and SVGAGI (reference sequence). The CDR3 here is CASKGTSGDQETQYF. The CDR3 nucleotides are TGTGCCAGCAAAGGGACTAGCGGGGACCAAGAGACCCAGTACTTC.

The V gene is TRBV30, the J gene TRBJ2-1; D possibly corresponds to TRBD2 (7 bases). The V gene lost 3 bases and the J gene lost 0 bases, with 15 bases spanning the gap. CDR1 and CDR2 (germline): GTSNPN, SVGIG (reference sequence). The CDR3 loop spans 16 amino acids. CDR3 residues: CAWRGGGIPSYNEQFF. The CDR3 DNA sequence: TGTGCCTGGAGGGGAGGGGGGATTCCCTCCTACAATGAGCAGTTCTTC.